This T cell receptor beta chain was profiled in a study of pediatric ulcerative colitis. Study-wide points: Repertoires came from total lymphocyte DNA, not specific subsets. In rectum, acute severe colitis had expanded clones and less diversity. A couple of patients' blood samples yielded substantially fewer templates.

From germline, CDR1 is LNHNV and CDR2 YYDKDF (reference sequence). This CDR3 is built from 15 residues. V lost 1 base to trimming and J lost 7 bases, with 14 bases between them. Details on this clone: Its target is not known.

Each sample received Survey-level depth of up to 500,000 reads. Sequencing used immunoSEQ multiplex PCR; TCRdb keeps in-frame clones, though not all of them. The table includes around 10,000 clones, approximately 89% detected once. The chain couples TRBV15 to TRBJ1-5; a weak D match, TRBD1 (6 bases). The origin of this receptor is a girl between 10 and 17 years old with moderate ulcerative colitis. The sequenced sample was blood. In DNA form, the CDR3 reads TGTGCCACCAGCAGAGGGGGACACCTCGAACAGCCCCAGCATTTT. This translates into CATSRGGHLEQPQHF.